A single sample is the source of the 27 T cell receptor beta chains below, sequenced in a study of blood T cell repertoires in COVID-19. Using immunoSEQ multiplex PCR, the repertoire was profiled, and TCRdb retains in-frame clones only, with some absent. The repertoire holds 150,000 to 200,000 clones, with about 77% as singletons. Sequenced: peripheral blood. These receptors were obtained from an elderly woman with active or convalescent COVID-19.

The CDR3, as DNA: TGTGCCAGCAGCTTAGACAGGGGAATCTATGGCTACACCTTC. It specifies CASSLDRGIYGYTF. The chain is built from TRBV7-9 and TRBJ1-2; 7 bases agree with TRBD1. The V segment lost 1 base and the J segment 4 bases; nucleotides outside the gene matches: 3. Germline values: CDR1 SEHNR, CDR2 FQNEAQ (reference sequence). The CDR3 covers 14 residues.

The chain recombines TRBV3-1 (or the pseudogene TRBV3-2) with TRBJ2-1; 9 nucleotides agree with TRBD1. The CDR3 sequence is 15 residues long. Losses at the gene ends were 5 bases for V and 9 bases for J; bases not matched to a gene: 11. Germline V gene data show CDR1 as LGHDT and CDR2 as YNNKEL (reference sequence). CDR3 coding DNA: TGTGCCAGCAGCAGCCGGGACAGGGATATAGGTGAGCAGTTCTTC. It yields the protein CASSSRDRDIGEQFF.

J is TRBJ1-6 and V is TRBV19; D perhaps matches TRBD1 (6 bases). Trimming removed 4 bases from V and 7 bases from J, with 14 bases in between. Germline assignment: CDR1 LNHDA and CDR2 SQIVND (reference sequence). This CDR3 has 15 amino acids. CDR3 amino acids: CASSTSLQGNSPLHF. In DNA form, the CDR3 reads TGTGCCAGTAGTACAAGCCTACAGGGAAATTCACCCCTCCACTTT.

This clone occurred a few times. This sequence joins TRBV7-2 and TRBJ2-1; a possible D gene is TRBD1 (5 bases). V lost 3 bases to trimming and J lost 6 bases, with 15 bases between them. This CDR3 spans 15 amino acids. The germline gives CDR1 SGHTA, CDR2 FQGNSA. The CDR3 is CASSFSRVLSNEQFF. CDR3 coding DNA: TGTGCCAGCAGCTTTTCCAGGGTTCTCTCCAATGAGCAGTTCTTC.

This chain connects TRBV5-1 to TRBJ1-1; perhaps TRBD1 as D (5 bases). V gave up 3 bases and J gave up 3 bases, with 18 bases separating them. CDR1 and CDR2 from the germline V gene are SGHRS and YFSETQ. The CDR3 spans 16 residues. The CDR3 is CASSWGLGGEDTEAFF. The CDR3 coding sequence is TGCGCCAGCAGCTGGGGCCTGGGTGGGGAGGACACTGAAGCTTTCTTT. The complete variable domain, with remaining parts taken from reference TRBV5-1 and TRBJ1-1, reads KAGVTQTPRYLIKTRGQQVTLSCSPISGHRSVSWYQQTPGQGLQFLFEYFSETQRNKGNFPGRFSGRQFSNSRSEMNVSTLELGDSALYLCASSWGLGGEDTEAFFGQGTRLTVV.

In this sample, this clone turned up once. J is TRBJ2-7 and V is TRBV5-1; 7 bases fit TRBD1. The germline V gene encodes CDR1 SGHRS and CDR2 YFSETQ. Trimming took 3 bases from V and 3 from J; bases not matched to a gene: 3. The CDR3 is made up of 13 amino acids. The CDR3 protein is CASSWDSNYEQYF. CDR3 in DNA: TGCGCCAGCAGCTGGGACAGCAACTACGAGCAGTACTTC.

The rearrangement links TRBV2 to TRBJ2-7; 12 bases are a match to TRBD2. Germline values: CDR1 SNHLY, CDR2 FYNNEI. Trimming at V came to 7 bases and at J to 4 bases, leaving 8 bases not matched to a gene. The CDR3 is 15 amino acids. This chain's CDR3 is CASNHPGTSGYEQYF. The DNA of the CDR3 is TGTGCCAGCAACCACCCCGGGACTAGCGGGTACGAGCAGTACTTC.

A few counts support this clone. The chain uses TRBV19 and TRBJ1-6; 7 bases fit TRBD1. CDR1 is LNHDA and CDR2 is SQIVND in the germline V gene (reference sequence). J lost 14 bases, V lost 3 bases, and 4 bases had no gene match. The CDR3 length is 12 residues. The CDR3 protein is CASSIIGTALHF. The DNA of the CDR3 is TGTGCCAGTAGTATTATAGGGACAGCCCTCCACTTT.

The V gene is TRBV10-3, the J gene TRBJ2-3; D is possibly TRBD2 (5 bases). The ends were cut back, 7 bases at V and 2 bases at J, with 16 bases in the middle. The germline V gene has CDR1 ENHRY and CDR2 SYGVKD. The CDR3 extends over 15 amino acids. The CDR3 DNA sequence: TGTGCCATCAACGAAGAGCAGCGGACCACAGATACGCAGTATTTT. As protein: CAINEEQRTTDTQYF.

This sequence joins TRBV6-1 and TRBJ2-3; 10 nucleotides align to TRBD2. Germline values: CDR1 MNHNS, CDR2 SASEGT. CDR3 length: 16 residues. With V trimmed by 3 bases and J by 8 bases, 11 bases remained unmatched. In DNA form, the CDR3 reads TGTGCCAGCAGTGAGGCGACTAGCGGGTCCTTGGGTACGCAGTATTTT. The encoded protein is CASSEATSGSLGTQYF.

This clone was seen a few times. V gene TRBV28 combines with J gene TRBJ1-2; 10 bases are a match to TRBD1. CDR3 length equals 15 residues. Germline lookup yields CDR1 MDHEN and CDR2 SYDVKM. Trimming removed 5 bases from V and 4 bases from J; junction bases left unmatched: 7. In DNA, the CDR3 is TGTGCCAGCAGTCTCCGGGACAGGGGCTTCTATGGCTACACCTTC. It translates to CASSLRDRGFYGYTF.

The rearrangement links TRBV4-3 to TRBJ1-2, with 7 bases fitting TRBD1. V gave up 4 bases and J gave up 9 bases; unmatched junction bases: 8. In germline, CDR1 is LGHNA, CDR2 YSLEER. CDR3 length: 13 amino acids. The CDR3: CASSRPGQDSYTF. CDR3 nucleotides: TGCGCCAGCAGCCGACCCGGACAGGACAGCTACACCTTC.

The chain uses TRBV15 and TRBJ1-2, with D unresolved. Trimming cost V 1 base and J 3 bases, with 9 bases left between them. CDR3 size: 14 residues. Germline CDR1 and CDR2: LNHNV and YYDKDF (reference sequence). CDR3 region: CATSRGREDYGYTF. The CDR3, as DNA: TGTGCCACCAGCAGAGGGAGGGAGGACTATGGCTACACCTTC.

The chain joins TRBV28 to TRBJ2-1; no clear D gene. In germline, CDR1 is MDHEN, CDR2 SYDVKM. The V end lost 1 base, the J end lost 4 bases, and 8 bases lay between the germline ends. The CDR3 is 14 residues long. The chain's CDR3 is CASSLFDSYNEQFF. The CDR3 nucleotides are TGTGCCAGCAGTTTATTCGATAGTTACAATGAGCAGTTCTTC.

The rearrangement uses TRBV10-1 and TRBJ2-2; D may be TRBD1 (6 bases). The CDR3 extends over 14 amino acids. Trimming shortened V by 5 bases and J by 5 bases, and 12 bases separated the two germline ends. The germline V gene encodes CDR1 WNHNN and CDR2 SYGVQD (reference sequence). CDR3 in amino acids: CASSWQGLTGELFF. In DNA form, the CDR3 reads TGCGCCAGCAGTTGGCAGGGGCTAACCGGGGAGCTGTTTTTT.

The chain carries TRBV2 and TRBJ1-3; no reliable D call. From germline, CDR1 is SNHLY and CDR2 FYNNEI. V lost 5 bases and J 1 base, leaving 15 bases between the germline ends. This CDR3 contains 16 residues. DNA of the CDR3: TGTGCCAGCAGTCTCCAGATTTCAGTGTCTGGAAACACCATATATTTT. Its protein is CASSLQISVSGNTIYF. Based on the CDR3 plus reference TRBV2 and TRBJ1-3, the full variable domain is EPEVTQTPSHQVTQMGQEVILRCVPISNHLYFYWYRQILGQKVEFLVSFYNNEISEKSEIFDDQFSVERPDGSNFTLKIRSTKLEDSAMYFCASSLQISVSGNTIYFGEGSWLTVV.

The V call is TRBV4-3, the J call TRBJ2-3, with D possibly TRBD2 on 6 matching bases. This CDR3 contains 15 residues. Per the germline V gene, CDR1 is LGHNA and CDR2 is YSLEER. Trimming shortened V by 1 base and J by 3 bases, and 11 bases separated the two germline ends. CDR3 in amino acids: CASSQAEGGTDTQYF. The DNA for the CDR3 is TGCGCCAGCAGCCAAGCGGAGGGTGGGACAGATACGCAGTATTTT.

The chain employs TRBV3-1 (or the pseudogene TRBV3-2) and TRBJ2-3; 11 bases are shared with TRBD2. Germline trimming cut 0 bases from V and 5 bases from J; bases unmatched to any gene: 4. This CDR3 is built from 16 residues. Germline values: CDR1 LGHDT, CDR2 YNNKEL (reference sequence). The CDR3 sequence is CASSQDLLAGGDTQYF. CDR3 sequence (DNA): TGTGCCAGCAGCCAAGATTTGCTAGCGGGGGGAGATACGCAGTATTTT.

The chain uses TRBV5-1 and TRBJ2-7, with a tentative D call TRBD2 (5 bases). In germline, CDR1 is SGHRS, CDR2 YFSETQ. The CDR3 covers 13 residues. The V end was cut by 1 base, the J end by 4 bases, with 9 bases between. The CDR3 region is CASSLLRGYEQYF. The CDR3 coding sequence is TGCGCCAGCAGCTTGTTACGCGGGTACGAGCAGTACTTC.

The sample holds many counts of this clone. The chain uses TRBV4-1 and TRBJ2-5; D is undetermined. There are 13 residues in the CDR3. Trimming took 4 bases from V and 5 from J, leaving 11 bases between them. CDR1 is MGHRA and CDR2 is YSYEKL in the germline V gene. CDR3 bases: TGCGCCAGCAGCCCCCAGGTTGGGGAGACCCAGTACTTC. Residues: CASSPQVGETQYF.

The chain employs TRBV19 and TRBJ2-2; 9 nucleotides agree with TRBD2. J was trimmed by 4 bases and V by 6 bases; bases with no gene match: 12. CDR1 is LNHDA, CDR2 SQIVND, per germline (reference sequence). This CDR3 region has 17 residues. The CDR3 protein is CASSPDPSGVVTGELFF. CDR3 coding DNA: TGTGCCAGTAGCCCAGATCCTAGCGGGGTGGTCACCGGGGAGCTGTTTTTT. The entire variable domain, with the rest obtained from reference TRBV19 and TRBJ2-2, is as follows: DGGITQSPKYLFRKEGQNVTLSCEQNLNHDAMYWYRQDPGQGLRLIYYSQIVNDFQKGDIAEGYSVSREKKESFPLTVTSAQKNPTAFYLCASSPDPSGVVTGELFFGEGSRLTVL.

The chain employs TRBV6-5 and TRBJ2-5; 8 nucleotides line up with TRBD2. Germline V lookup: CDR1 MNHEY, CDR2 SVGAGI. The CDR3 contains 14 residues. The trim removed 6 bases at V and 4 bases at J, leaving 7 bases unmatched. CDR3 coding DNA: TGTGCCAGCAGGAACGGACTAGCCCCAGAGACCCAGTACTTC. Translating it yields CASRNGLAPETQYF.

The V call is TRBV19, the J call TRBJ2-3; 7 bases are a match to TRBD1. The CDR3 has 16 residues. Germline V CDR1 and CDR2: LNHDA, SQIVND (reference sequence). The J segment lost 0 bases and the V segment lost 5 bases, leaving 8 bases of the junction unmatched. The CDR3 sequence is CASSVSGQPSTDTQYF. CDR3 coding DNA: TGTGCCAGTAGTGTCTCGGGACAGCCTAGCACAGATACGCAGTATTTT. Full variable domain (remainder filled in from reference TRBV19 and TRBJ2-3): DGGITQSPKYLFRKEGQNVTLSCEQNLNHDAMYWYRQDPGQGLRLIYYSQIVNDFQKGDIAEGYSVSREKKESFPLTVTSAQKNPTAFYLCASSVSGQPSTDTQYFGPGTRLTVL.

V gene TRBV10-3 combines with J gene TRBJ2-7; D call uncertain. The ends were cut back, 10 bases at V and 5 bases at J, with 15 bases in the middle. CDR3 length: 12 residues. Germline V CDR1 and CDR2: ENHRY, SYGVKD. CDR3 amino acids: CATSPRLDEQYF. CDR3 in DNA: TGTGCCACCTCTCCCCGTCTCGACGAGCAGTACTTC.

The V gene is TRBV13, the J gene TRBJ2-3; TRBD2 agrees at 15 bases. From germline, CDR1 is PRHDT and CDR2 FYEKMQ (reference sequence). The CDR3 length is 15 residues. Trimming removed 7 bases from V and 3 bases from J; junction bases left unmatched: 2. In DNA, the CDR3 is TGTGCCAGCATAGGGACTAGCGGGGGGACAGATACGCAGTATTTT. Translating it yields CASIGTSGGTDTQYF.

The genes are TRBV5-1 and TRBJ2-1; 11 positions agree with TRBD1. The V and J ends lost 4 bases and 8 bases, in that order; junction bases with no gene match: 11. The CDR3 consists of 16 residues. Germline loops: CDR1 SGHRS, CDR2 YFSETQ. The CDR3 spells CASSAAGTGGFDEQFF. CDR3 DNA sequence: TGCGCCAGCAGCGCCGCCGGGACAGGGGGGTTCGATGAGCAGTTCTTC.

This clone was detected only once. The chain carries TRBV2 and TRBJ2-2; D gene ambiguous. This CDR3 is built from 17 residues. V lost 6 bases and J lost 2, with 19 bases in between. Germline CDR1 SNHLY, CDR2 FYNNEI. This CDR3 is CASRYREQNFNTGELFF. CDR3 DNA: TGTGCCAGCAGATATCGCGAACAGAACTTCAACACCGGGGAGCTGTTTTTT.